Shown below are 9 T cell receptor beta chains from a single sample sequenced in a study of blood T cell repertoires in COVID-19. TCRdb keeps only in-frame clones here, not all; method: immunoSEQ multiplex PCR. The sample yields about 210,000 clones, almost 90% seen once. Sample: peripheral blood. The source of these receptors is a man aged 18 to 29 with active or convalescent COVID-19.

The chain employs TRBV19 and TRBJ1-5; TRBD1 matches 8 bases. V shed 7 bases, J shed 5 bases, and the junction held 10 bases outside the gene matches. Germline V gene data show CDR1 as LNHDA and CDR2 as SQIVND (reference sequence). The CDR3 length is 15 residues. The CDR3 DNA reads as TGTGCCAGTAAGAGGGACAGGCCCGGGGATCAGCCCCAGCATTTT. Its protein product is CASKRDRPGDQPQHF.

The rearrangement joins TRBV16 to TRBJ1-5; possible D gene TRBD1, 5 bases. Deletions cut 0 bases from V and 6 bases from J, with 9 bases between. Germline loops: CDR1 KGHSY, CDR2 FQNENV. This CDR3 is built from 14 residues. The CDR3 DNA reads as TGTGCCAGCAGCCAATCGACAGTGTTTCAGCCCCAGCATTTT. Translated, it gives CASSQSTVFQPQHF.

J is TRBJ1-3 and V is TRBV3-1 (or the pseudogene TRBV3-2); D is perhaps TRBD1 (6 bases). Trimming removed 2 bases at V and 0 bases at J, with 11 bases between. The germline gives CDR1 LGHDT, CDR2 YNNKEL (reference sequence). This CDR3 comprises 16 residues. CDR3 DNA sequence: TGTGCCAGCAGCCAAATAAACAGGGTCTCTGGAAACACCATATATTTT. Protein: CASSQINRVSGNTIYF.

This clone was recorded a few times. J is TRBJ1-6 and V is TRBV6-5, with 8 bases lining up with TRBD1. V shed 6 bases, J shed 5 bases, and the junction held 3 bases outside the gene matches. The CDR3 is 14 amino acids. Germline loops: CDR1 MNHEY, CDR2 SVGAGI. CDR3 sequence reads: CASRPQGDNSPLHF. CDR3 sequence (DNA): TGTGCCAGCAGACCACAGGGGGATAATTCACCCCTCCACTTT.

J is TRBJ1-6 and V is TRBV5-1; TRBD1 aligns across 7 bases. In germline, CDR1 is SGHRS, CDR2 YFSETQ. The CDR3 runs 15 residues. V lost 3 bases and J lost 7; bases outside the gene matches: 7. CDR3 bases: TGCGCCAGCAGCTACGGACAGGCGTGGAATTCACCCCTCCACTTT. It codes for CASSYGQAWNSPLHF. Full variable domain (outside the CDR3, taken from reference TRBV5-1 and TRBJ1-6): KAGVTQTPRYLIKTRGQQVTLSCSPISGHRSVSWYQQTPGQGLQFLFEYFSETQRNKGNFPGRFSGRQFSNSRSEMNVSTLELGDSALYLCASSYGQAWNSPLHFGNGTRLTVT.

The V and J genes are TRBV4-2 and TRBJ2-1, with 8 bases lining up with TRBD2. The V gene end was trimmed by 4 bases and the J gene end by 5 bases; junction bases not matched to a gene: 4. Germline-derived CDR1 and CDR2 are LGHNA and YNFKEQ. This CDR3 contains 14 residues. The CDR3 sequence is CASSPAAGDNEQFF. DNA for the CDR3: TGTGCCAGCAGCCCAGCAGCGGGAGACAATGAGCAGTTCTTC.

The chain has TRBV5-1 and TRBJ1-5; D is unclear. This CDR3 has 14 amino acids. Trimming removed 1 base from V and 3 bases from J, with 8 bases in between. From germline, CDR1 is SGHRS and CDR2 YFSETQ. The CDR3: CASSLSYPNQPQHF. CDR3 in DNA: TGCGCCAGCAGCTTGTCCTATCCCAATCAGCCCCAGCATTTT.

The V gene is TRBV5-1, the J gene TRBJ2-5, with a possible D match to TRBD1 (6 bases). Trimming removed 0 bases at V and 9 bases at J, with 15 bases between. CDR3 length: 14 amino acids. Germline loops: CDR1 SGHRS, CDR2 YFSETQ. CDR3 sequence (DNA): TGCGCCAGCAGCTTGGGGACAGTACATCTACCCCAGTACTTC. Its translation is CASSLGTVHLPQYF.

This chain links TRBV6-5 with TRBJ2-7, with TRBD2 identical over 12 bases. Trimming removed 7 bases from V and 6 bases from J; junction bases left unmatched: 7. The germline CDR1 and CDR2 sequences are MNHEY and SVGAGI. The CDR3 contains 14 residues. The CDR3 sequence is CASTRLAGEVEQYF. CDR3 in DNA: TGTGCCAGCACCCGACTAGCGGGAGAGGTCGAGCAGTACTTC.